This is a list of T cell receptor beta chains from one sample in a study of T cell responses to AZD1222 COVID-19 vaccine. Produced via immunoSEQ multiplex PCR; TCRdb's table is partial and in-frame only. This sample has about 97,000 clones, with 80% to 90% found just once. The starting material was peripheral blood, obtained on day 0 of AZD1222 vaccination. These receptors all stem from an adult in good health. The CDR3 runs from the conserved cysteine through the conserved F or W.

CDR3aa: CASSLITGHNSPLHF; v_gene: TRBV5-5; j_gene: TRBJ1-6
CDR3aa: CSVEEARRVQETQYF; v_gene: TRBV29-1; j_gene: TRBJ2-5
CDR3aa: CASSLTGGEKLFF; v_gene: TRBV7-2; j_gene: TRBJ1-4
CDR3aa: CASSPGRNQPQHF; v_gene: TRBV18; j_gene: TRBJ1-5
CDR3aa: CAIRDSLQGSYEQYF; v_gene: TRBV10-3; j_gene: TRBJ2-7
CDR3aa: CASSLSGRTHNEQFF; v_gene: TRBV6-5; j_gene: TRBJ2-1
CDR3aa: CASSYGGGQPQHF; v_gene: TRBV19; j_gene: TRBJ1-5
CDR3aa: CSAFQGYEQYF; v_gene: TRBV20-1; j_gene: TRBJ2-7
CDR3aa: CASSLGPGTSSDTQYF; v_gene: TRBV5-1; j_gene: TRBJ2-3
CDR3aa: CASSNLAGESEQYF; v_gene: TRBV19; j_gene: TRBJ2-7
CDR3aa: CASSYSFEGLREKLFF; v_gene: TRBV6-5; j_gene: TRBJ1-4
CDR3aa: CSVEQTPDTQYF; v_gene: TRBV29-1; j_gene: TRBJ2-3